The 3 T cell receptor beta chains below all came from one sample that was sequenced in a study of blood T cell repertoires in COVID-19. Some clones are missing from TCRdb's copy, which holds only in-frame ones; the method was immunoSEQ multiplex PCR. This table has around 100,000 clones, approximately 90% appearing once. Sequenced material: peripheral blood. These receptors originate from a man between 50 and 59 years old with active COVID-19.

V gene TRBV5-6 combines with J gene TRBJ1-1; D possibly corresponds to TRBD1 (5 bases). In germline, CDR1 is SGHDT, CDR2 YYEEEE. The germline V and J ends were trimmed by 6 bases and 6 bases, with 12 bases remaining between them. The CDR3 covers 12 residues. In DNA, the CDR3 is TGTGCCAGCACCATGACAGCGTCTGAAGCTTTCTTT. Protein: CASTMTASEAFF.

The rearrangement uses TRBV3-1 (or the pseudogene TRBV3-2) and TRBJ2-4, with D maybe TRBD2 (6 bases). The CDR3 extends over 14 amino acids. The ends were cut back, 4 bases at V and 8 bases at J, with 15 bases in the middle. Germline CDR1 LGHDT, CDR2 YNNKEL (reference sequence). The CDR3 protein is CASSLGLGGDIQYF. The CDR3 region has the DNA TGTGCCAGCAGCCTAGGTCTGGGCGGGGACATTCAGTACTTC.

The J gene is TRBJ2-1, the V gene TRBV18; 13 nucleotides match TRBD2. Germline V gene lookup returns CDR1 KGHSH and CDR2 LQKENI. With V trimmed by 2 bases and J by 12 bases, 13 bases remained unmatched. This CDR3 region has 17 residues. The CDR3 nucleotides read TGTGCCAGCTCACCAGGTCTTCCGACTAGCGGGGGGATATCGCAGTTCTTC. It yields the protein CASSPGLPTSGGISQFF. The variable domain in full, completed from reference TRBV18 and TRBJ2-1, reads NAGVMQNPRHLVRRRGQEARLRCSPMKGHSHVYWYRQLPEEGLKFMVYLQKENIIDESGMPKERFSAEFPKEGPSILRIQQVVRGDSAAYFCASSPGLPTSGGISQFFGPGTRLTVL.